The 6 T cell receptor beta chains below all came from one sample that was sequenced in a study of OX40 agonist ivuxolimab in advanced cancers. Assay used: immunoSEQ multiplex PCR; TCRdb lists only in-frame clones, some missing. Here the sample spans roughly 48,000 clones, roughly nine tenths being singletons. The specimen comprised CD4+ or CD8+ T cells sorted from blood, sampled in a trial of the OX40 agonist ivuxolimab. These receptors all stem from an adult with an advanced solid tumor such as melanoma, head and neck, liver or kidney cancer.

J is TRBJ2-7 and V is TRBV7-6; D is perhaps TRBD2 (6 bases). CDR3 size: 16 residues. The germline V gene has CDR1 SGHVS and CDR2 FNYEAQ. Trimming removed 0 bases at V and 7 bases at J, with 19 bases between. As DNA, the CDR3 is TGTGCCAGCAGCTTAGCTACGGGGACTTCCCCTCGGGAGCAGTACTTC. This sequence encodes CASSLATGTSPREQYF.

This clone was picked up a small number of times. V usage is TRBV2 and J usage is TRBJ1-3; no definite D call. The CDR3 covers 15 residues. Looked up from germline, CDR1 is SNHLY and CDR2 is FYNNEI. V dropped 7 bases and J dropped 6 bases, with 19 bases sitting between them. CDR3 protein: CASILEEGAENTIYF. The CDR3 DNA follows: TGTGCCAGCATTCTTGAGGAGGGAGCGGAAAACACCATATATTTT.

This chain joins TRBV2 and TRBJ2-5, with D unresolved. Per germline, CDR1 SNHLY and CDR2 FYNNEI. Between the trimmed V and J ends, which lost 4 bases and 1 base, there was a span of 7 bases. This CDR3 is 13 amino acids long. The CDR3: CASSVGIQETQYF. CDR3 coding DNA: TGTGCCAGCAGTGTGGGTATCCAAGAGACCCAGTACTTC. The complete variable domain, with remaining parts taken from reference TRBV2 and TRBJ2-5, reads EPEVTQTPSHQVTQMGQEVILRCVPISNHLYFYWYRQILGQKVEFLVSFYNNEISEKSEIFDDQFSVERPDGSNFTLKIRSTKLEDSAMYFCASSVGIQETQYFGPGTRLLVL.

V gene TRBV18 combines with J gene TRBJ1-4, with a weak D call TRBD1 (5 bases). With 5 bases removed from V and 7 bases from J, the gap between germline ends came to 14 bases. The CDR3 covers 14 residues. The V gene's germline CDR1 is KGHSH and CDR2 LQKENI. CDR3 sequence reads: CASSIFRDGEKLFF. In nucleotides, the CDR3 is TGTGCCAGCTCAATATTCAGGGATGGTGAAAAACTGTTTTTT.

The chain combines TRBV27 with TRBJ2-7, with 10 bases matching TRBD1. In germline, CDR1 is MNHEY, CDR2 SMNVEV (reference sequence). The CDR3 runs 14 residues. The V gene end was trimmed by 9 bases and the J gene end by 0 bases; junction bases not matched to a gene: 5. This CDR3 reads CASWGQGSSYEQYF. For the CDR3, the DNA is TGTGCCAGTTGGGGACAGGGGAGCTCCTACGAGCAGTACTTC.

This clone was counted a single time. The V gene is TRBV18, the J gene TRBJ1-1; a weak D match, TRBD1 (5 bases). The CDR3 is 14 residues long. Trimming cost V 4 bases and J 0 bases, with 9 bases left between them. The germline V gene has CDR1 KGHSH and CDR2 LQKENI. The CDR3 DNA follows: TGTGCCAGCTCACTGGGACGGATGAACACTGAAGCTTTCTTT. Protein product: CASSLGRMNTEAFF.